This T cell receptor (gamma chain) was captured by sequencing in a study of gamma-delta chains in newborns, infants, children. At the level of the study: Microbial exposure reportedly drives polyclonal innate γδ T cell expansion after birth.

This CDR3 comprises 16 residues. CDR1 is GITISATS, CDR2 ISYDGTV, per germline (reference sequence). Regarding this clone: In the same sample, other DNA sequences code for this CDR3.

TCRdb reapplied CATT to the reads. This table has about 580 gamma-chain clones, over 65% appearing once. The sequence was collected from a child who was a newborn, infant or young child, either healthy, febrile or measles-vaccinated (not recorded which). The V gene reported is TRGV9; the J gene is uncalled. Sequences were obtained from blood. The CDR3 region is CALWEVLELGKKIKVF. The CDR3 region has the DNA TGTGCCTTGTGGGAGGTGCTAGAGTTGGGCAAAAAAATCAAGGTTTTT.